The entry below gives a single TCR beta chain sequence along with its context. It has no known antigen specificity. The junction differs from germline at one of its ends, possibly a read error. The sample belongs to a study of cytomegalovirus exposure and HLA in healthy donors (dated by TCRdb to 2016 to 2017). Broadly, across the study: In an earlier analysis of 550 to 750 of the donors, 250 to 300 Gb of sequence data and some 100 million unique TCR beta sequences from some 170 million T cells were reported. An early release covering 500 to 750 HLA-typed donors comprised approximately 300 gigabases of sequencing data and around 80 million unique TCR sequences. The genetic ancestry cluster associated with self-reported Caucasian donors included roughly four fifths of the 300 to 400 genotyped donors. The study aimed to test whether cataloging public T cell receptors could reveal signatures of past pathogen exposure. The study profiled the T cell repertoires of 666 subjects by immunosequencing and related them to cytomegalovirus serostatus. Besides the first cohort of more than 650 subjects, a separate validation cohort made up of 90 to 150 different subjects was used. High-throughput TCR immunosequencing, statistical association of individual TCRs with disease status, and machine learning were combined to predict cytomegalovirus infection status. A later analysis re-analyzed previously published TCR beta repertoires from about 730 donors and added high-resolution HLA genotyping to study TCR occurrence patterns. Rather than using new phenotypic data, the later analysis identified candidate immune exposures from TCR beta sequences and from how often those sequences occurred across donors. An earlier analysis of around 580 of the donors used high-throughput TCR beta sequencing to judge whether each TCR beta V gene segment behaved as functional or pseudogenic. Donor age, sex, ethnicity and CMV serostatus were collected together with the repertoire data. A later genetic analysis used genome-wide SNP genotypes for 398 of the 666 donors, treating that subset as a discovery cohort. All discovery cohort repertoires had been generated on a single sequencing platform. HLA typing covered class I and class II loci at four-digit resolution. Typing coverage varied by locus: roughly 620-640 donors for A, B, C, DRB1 and DQB1; under 550 for DQA1; over 600 for DPA1; fewer than 480 for DPB1. Because of strong linkage in the cohort, a few DR-DQ haplotypes were treated as single units for association and clustering. Among around 400 genotyped donors of the cohort, an average of roughly 240,000 unique TCR beta nucleotide sequences were sequenced per donor, roughly a sixth of them non-productive. Study-wide conclusions, independent of this receptor: At a false discovery rate of 0.05, a later analysis linked about 16,000 TCR beta sequences to specific HLA alleles. A cluster of highly shared sequence variants was judged likely to represent a technical artifact of the sequencing pipeline. According to a later analysis, TCR association rates differed among HLA loci, with DRB1 alleles showing the most associated TCRs and HLA-C alleles showing the fewest. The presence/absence analyses assumed that sequencing depth was roughly uniform across donors, and that assumption may not be true. In the study, 164 TCR beta chains were listed as associated with cytomegalovirus. According to a later genetic analysis, donors in an Asian-associated ancestry cluster had fewer N-insertions in productive TCRs than the approximately 650-donor mean. Assigning TCR associations to individual alleles was difficult when HLA alleles, especially DR and DQ, strongly co-occurred. CMV serostatus was the only immune exposure information available for the cohort. A later analysis found that HLA-associated TCR beta chains were more clonally expanded and had lower generation probabilities than equally common non-associated chains. In a later genetic analysis, a missense DCLRE1C variant was associated with V-gene and J-gene trimming of TCR beta chains, and the association was replicated in an independent cohort. The classifier was reported to diagnose cytomegalovirus status with high specificity and sensitivity in both the original and validation cohorts. Because HLA typing was missing for some donors at each locus, association tests included only the typed subset. A further reported finding was that TCR beta sequences accurately predicted the HLA-A and HLA-B alleles for most subjects in the first cohort. Linkage disequilibrium might explain the correlated functional status among segregating V segments, but an unknown experimental factor could not be ruled out. According to a later analysis, most CMV-associated TCR beta chains appeared to be HLA-restricted, and the HLA associations seemed to be driven largely by CMV exposure. Several of the top co-occurrence clusters appeared to be linked to parvovirus B19, influenza, CMV and Epstein-Barr virus, according to a later analysis. Most TCR sequences were observed very rarely across donors, whereas some public TCRs were present in many individuals. In vitro tests confirmed that three of the cytomegalovirus-associated TCR beta chains recognize cytomegalovirus antigens. Because the 87-base-pair reads could not distinguish some IMGT-functional V segments, including TRBV6-2 and TRBV6-3, those segments were excluded. The cohort was sequenced for TCR beta chains only, and without alpha or paired-chain data the features that could be detected were limited. An earlier analysis of approximately 540 of the donors showed that most TCR beta V segments appeared in productive rearrangements either about 87% or about 30% of the time, which broadly matched IMGT annotations. It was suggested by the authors that the approach could potentially be generalized to other disease states and immunological phenotypes. Because counts were too low, seventeen rarely observed V segments, including chromosome 9 orphons, were excluded from the earlier analysis of some 590 of the donors.

The cohort consisted of 666 healthy bone marrow donors. At the time of sampling, every cohort member was nominally healthy, though immune exposures that went unrecorded were likely present. The donor tested CMV seronegative, placing the donor among the roughly 340 seronegative members of the cohort. Every donor gave a peripheral blood sample, and the peripheral blood mononuclear cells from that sample were used for TCR beta sequencing. The Qiagen DNeasy Blood Extraction Kit was used to extract genomic DNA from the blood cell samples. CDR1 and CDR2, per the germline V gene (reference sequence), are SEHNR and FQNEAQ. Inclusive of the bounding cysteine and phenylalanine, the CDR3 is 15 residues long. Only the CDR3 portion is preserved as DNA: 45 bases, with reading frame beginning at the first base. Receptor amplification or capture employed the immunoSEQ multiplex PCR assay. For the multiplex PCR, a mixture combining 60 forward primers for TCR Vbeta segments and 13 reverse primers for TCR Jbeta segments was used. The CDR3 region of rearranged TCR beta genes was amplified from genomic DNA with a multiplex PCR assay. Amplified TCR beta libraries were sequenced as 87-base-pair reads on the Illumina HiSeq System. From the authors' description of their analysis: A later analysis tallied 75 million to 95 million unique TCR beta chains across the 666 repertoires, and around 10 million of those chains were shared by two or more donors. To remove PCR and sequencing errors, raw reads were error-corrected and collapsed into unique sequences using a nearest-neighbor algorithm that merged closely related sequences. V, D and J gene segments were assigned by aligning CDR3 sequences to IMGT reference sequences. For a sequence to be retained, a match of at least six nucleotides to both a V gene segment and a J gene segment was required. A rearrangement counted as productive if the CDR3 had no stop codons and remained in frame with V and J, and every other rearrangement counted as non-productive. Following IMGT convention, CDR3 was defined as the stretch from the second conserved V-encoded cysteine to the conserved J-encoded phenylalanine. The earlier analysis of 550 to 650 of the donors excluded any sequence lacking an unambiguous match to a single V gene segment. In an earlier analysis of about 590 of the donors, a V segment was called functional when productive rearrangements were above 56.7%, and segregating when the standard deviation between donors exceeded 5%. A statistical classification framework was developed to diagnose cytomegalovirus status using the catalog of TCR beta chain sequences. A later analysis assigned V and J genes by comparing TCR nucleotide sequences with IMGT/GENE-DB human TR gene sequences. A later analysis assigned CDR3 sequences and most-parsimonious VDJ recombination scenarios with the TCRdist pipeline. In a later analysis, each TCR beta chain was defined by its CDR3 amino acid sequence together with its V-gene family, and reads lacking a unique V-gene family were excluded. To address suspected cross-contamination and a sequencing artifact, a later analysis removed several hundred highly shared, low-generation-probability nucleotide sequences. A later analysis calculated a clonal expansion index for each public chain from normalized within-repertoire ranks of inferred template counts. In a later analysis, generation probabilities were computed with a VDJ recombination model fitted to out-of-frame rearrangements, and the resulting probabilities were checked against IGoR. In a later analysis, TCR-TCR, TCR-HLA and TCR-CMV co-occurrence was scored with hypergeometric tests, and a repertoire-size bias correction was applied to TCR pairs. A later analysis estimated false discovery rates by permuting HLA or CMV assignments 20 times. In a later analysis, co-occurring TCRs were grouped using DBSCAN, and TCRdist sequence similarity was added for clustering within HLA-allele-positive subsets. Co-occurrence clustering excluded repertoires with fewer than 30,000 or more than 120,000 public chains, plus five with anomalous nucleotide sharing. This is the immuneACCESS table as TCRdb keeps it, with only in-frame sequences that have V and J called. A part of the clones is gone; compared with another copy, unresolved V genes explain less than half, and the rest is unexplained. Clonal size and the V and J genes are those of that table, whereas D and trimming came from the DNA. This sample holds 150,000 to 200,000 clones; approximately 82% were observed only once. The top ten clonotypes cover about 1.7% of the sample.

The clonotype originates from a woman under 30 in good health and CMV-seronegative. The rearranged chain carries TRBV7-9 and TRBJ2-7; a tentative D call is TRBD2 (6 bases match). Sequencing was performed on PBMCs. The CDR3 region has the sequence CSSSPAAGFAYEQYF. The DNA is TGTTCCAGCAGCCCAGCGGCGGGGTTCGCCTACGAGCAGTACTTC. The full variable domain, completed from the reference TRBV7-9 and TRBJ2-7 proteins outside the CDR3, reads DTGVSQNPRHKITKRGQNVTFRCDPISEHNRLYWYRQTLGQGPEFLTYFQNEAQLEKSRLLSDRFSAERPKGSFSTLEIQRTEQGDSAMYLCSSSPAAGFAYEQYFGPGTRLTVT.